This passage covers 27 T cell receptor beta chains from one sample sequenced in a study of identical twins. TCRdb re-analysed the 5' RACE reads in MiXCR, keeping a single row per CDR3 protein. The sample includes about 570,000 distinct CDR3 sequences, more than 9% of them seen just once. These data are also associated with another study on yellow fever vaccine responses in identical twins.

Sequenced: PBMCs. These TCRs come from a woman between 18 and 29 years old in good health.

The CDR3 DNA sequence: TGTGCCAGCAGCTTCGACGGGACATATGGCTACACCTTC. The encoded protein is CASSFDGTYGYTF. This chain uses TRBV5-4 with TRBJ1-2; D is possibly TRBD1 (6 bases). The V and J ends lost 2 bases and 5 bases respectively, with 10 bases between them. Germline V gene lookup returns CDR1 SGHNT and CDR2 YYREEE (reference sequence). The CDR3 is made up of 13 amino acids.

This clonotype was counted between two and nine times. The V call is TRBV15, the J call TRBJ2-1, with TRBD1 identical over 11 bases. The length of the CDR3 is 14 residues. CDR1 and CDR2 (germline): LNHNV, YYDKDF (reference sequence). V lost 3 bases, J lost 7 bases, and 2 bases stayed unmatched. The CDR3 sequence: CATSRGTGGNEQFF. For the CDR3, the DNA is TGTGCCACCAGCAGGGGGACAGGGGGTAATGAGCAGTTCTTC.

The gene calls are TRBV6-4 and TRBJ2-6; no definite D call. The CDR3 has 19 amino acids. Trimming cost V 11 bases and J 0 bases, with 26 bases left between them. Germline CDR1 and CDR2: MRHNA and SNTAGT. The DNA of the CDR3 is TGTGCCTGCTGTGAGTGGACGCTAAGAACCCTCTCTGGGGCCAACGTCCTGACTTTC. As protein: CACCEWTLRTLSGANVLTF.

This clonotype was counted between two and nine times. This sequence joins TRBV30 and TRBJ2-7, with 7 nucleotides matching TRBD1. CDR1 and CDR2 from the germline V gene are GTSNPN and SVGIG (reference sequence). CDR3 size: 13 residues. V lost 4 bases, J lost 3 bases, and 6 bases stayed unmatched. This CDR3 is CAWTDRVYYEQYF. As DNA, the CDR3 is TGTGCCTGGACTGACAGGGTTTACTACGAGCAGTACTTC.

V and J are TRBV7-3 and TRBJ2-7; D call uncertain. This CDR3 contains 14 residues. Germline CDR1 reads SGHTA; CDR2 reads FQGTGA. V lost 2 bases, J lost 4 bases, and 12 bases lay in between. CDR3 loop: CASSLAFGDYEQYF. The CDR3 DNA sequence: TGTGCCAGCAGCTTAGCTTTCGGAGATTACGAGCAGTACTTC.

This clonotype was counted a few times. The chain combines TRBV20-1 with TRBJ2-5; D is ambiguous. The CDR3 contains 11 residues. The V and J ends lost 5 bases and 0 bases respectively, with 4 bases between them. Germline CDR1 is DFQATT and CDR2 is SNEGSKA (reference sequence). CDR3 coding DNA: TGCAGTGCTTTTTACCAAGAGACCCAGTACTTC. Amino acid sequence: CSAFYQETQYF.

This clonotype occurred a few times. The genes are TRBV20-1 and TRBJ2-3; the match to TRBD2 covers 11 bases. The CDR3 contains 16 residues. The V gene's germline CDR1 is DFQATT and CDR2 SNEGSKA (reference sequence). The J segment lost 6 bases and the V segment lost 6 bases, leaving 14 bases of the junction unmatched. CDR3 nucleotide sequence: TGCAGTGCGGAATCTGGACTAGCGGGCACAGCGGATACGCAGTATTTT. Residues: CSAESGLAGTADTQYF.

This clonotype was counted only a few times. V gene TRBV5-1 combines with J gene TRBJ2-6; 12 nucleotides match TRBD2. This CDR3 comprises 17 residues. Germline-derived CDR1 and CDR2 are SGHRS and YFSETQ. Germline trimming cut 1 base from V and 4 bases from J; bases unmatched to any gene: 3. CDR3 loop: CASSLLAGGPGANVLTF. Written as DNA, the CDR3 is TGCGCCAGCAGCTTGCTAGCGGGGGGGCCCGGGGCCAACGTCCTGACTTTC.

This chain joins TRBV6-5 and TRBJ1-1; D gene unclear. Germline lookup yields CDR1 MNHEY and CDR2 SVGAGI. The CDR3 has 14 residues. V dropped 2 bases and J dropped 4 bases, with 11 bases sitting between them. CDR3 coding DNA: TGTGCCAGCAGTTACGACGCCTCGGGCACTGAAGCTTTCTTT. Protein product: CASSYDASGTEAFF.

The table lists this clonotype with many counts. This chain connects TRBV5-1 to TRBJ1-1, with D perhaps matching TRBD1 (6 bases). Looked up from germline, CDR1 is SGHRS and CDR2 is YFSETQ. Between the trimmed V and J ends, which lost 4 bases and 0 bases, there was a span of 13 bases. The CDR3 runs to 15 residues. Here the CDR3 reads CASSPYGDMNTEAFF. CDR3 DNA sequence: TGCGCCAGCAGCCCTTACGGGGACATGAACACTGAAGCTTTCTTT.

The chain carries TRBV12-3 or TRBV12-4 and TRBJ1-5; D unresolved. Deletions cut 4 bases from V and 1 base from J, with 14 bases between. This CDR3 has 16 amino acids. The DNA of the CDR3 is TGTGCCAGCAGTTCAGGACGAGGAGGCAGCAATCAGCCCCAGCATTTT. Its translation is CASSSGRGGSNQPQHF.

The chain recombines TRBV20-1 with TRBJ2-7, with no clear D. V was pared by 2 bases and J by 2 bases, with 10 bases between. The CDR3 has 13 amino acids. Germline lookup yields CDR1 DFQATT and CDR2 SNEGSKA (reference sequence). The CDR3 DNA reads TGCAGTGCTAGAACCCTACAGACCTACGAGCAGTACTTC. Protein: CSARTLQTYEQYF.

V usage is TRBV5-1 and J usage is TRBJ2-7; 10 nucleotides line up with TRBD2. Germline CDR1 reads SGHRS; CDR2 reads YFSETQ. With V trimmed by 1 base and J by 3 bases, 4 bases remained unmatched. The CDR3 runs 15 residues. CDR3 in amino acids: CASSLITSGDYEQYF. CDR3 nucleotides: TGCGCCAGCAGCTTGATTACTAGCGGGGACTACGAGCAGTACTTC.

The CDR3 DNA is TGCAGTGCGGAGGAGCGGGGCTACACAGATACGCAGTATTTT. Translated, it gives CSAEERGYTDTQYF. The chain carries TRBV20-1 and TRBJ2-3; 7 bases fit TRBD2. With V trimmed by 6 bases and J by 2 bases, 8 bases remained unmatched. The V gene's germline CDR1 is DFQATT and CDR2 SNEGSKA (reference sequence). The CDR3 runs to 14 residues.

DNA for the CDR3: TGTGCCATCAGTGCTCTAGCGGGTGCCGGGGAGCTGTTTTTT. Its protein is CAISALAGAGELFF. This chain connects TRBV10-3 to TRBJ2-2; the match to TRBD2 covers 8 bases. The CDR3 length is 14 residues. Germline CDR1 reads ENHRY; CDR2 reads SYGVKD. The V and J ends lost 4 bases and 6 bases, in that order; junction bases with no gene match: 4.

The rearrangement joins TRBV12-3 or TRBV12-4 to TRBJ2-7; TRBD1 matches 9 bases. The CDR3 is 15 residues long. V shed 5 bases and J 2 bases; nucleotides not matched to a gene: 7. The CDR3: CASSTRRDRAYEQYF. The CDR3 nucleotides are TGTGCCAGCAGTACCCGTCGGGACAGGGCCTACGAGCAGTACTTC.

The chain carries TRBV25-1 and TRBJ1-3, with D unresolved. V lost 6 bases, J lost 0 bases, and 15 bases lay in between. CDR1 and CDR2 from the germline V gene are MGHDK and SYGVNS. The CDR3 sequence is 16 residues long. CDR3 amino acids: CASSPYDRSSGNTIYF. CDR3 coding DNA: TGTGCCAGCAGCCCCTATGACCGGAGCTCTGGAAACACCATATATTTT.

The sample holds many counts of this clonotype. The V gene is TRBV12-3 or TRBV12-4, the J gene TRBJ2-5, with D maybe TRBD2 (5 bases). V was pared by 8 bases and J by 4 bases, with 14 bases between. The CDR3 runs 13 residues. The CDR3 here is CASRGTAIETQYF. The CDR3 DNA reads as TGTGCCAGCCGGGGTACCGCAATAGAGACCCAGTACTTC.

This clonotype was seen ten or more times. The chain employs TRBV6-1 and TRBJ1-4; no reliable D call. CDR3 length equals 11 residues. Germline CDR1 MNHNS, CDR2 SASEGT. V gave up 6 bases and J gave up 1 base, with 0 bases separating them. This chain's CDR3 is CASRTNEKLFF. CDR3 coding DNA: TGTGCCAGCAGAACTAATGAAAAACTGTTTTTT.

The V and J genes are TRBV7-9 and TRBJ2-7; TRBD2 matches at 10 bases. Germline CDR1 is SEHNR and CDR2 is FQNEAQ (reference sequence). The CDR3 spans 14 residues. With V trimmed by 7 bases and J by 1 base, 4 bases remained unmatched. This CDR3 reads CASTWTSGSYEQYF. CDR3 nucleotide sequence: TGTGCCAGCACTTGGACTAGCGGTTCCTACGAGCAGTACTTC.

This clonotype was picked up a small number of times. J is TRBJ1-5 and V is TRBV12-3 or TRBV12-4; D unresolved. V lost 4 bases to trimming and J lost 0 bases, with 7 bases between them. CDR3 size: 14 residues. As DNA, the CDR3 is TGTGCCAGCAGTTACGGATATAGCAATCAGCCCCAGCATTTT. This translates into CASSYGYSNQPQHF.

The rearrangement links TRBV6-5 to TRBJ2-5; 10 nucleotides align to TRBD1. The germline V gene has CDR1 MNHEY and CDR2 SVGAGI. This CDR3 is 16 amino acids long. With V trimmed by 0 bases and J by 5 bases, 6 bases remained unmatched. CDR3 protein: CASSYSGQGIFETQYF. Written as DNA, the CDR3 is TGTGCCAGCAGTTACTCGGGACAGGGGATCTTCGAGACCCAGTACTTC.

The rearrangement uses TRBV4-1 and TRBJ2-1; 11 bases align to TRBD2. V trimming: 3 bases; J trimming: 4 bases; junction bases outside the gene matches: 5. The V gene's germline CDR1 is MGHRA and CDR2 YSYEKL. CDR3 size: 16 residues. CDR3 DNA sequence: TGCGCCAGCAGCCAGGCGGGACTAGCGGATTACAATGAGCAGTTCTTC. This translates into CASSQAGLADYNEQFF.

This clonotype was detected only a few times. The chain recombines TRBV29-1 with TRBJ1-2; D unclear. This CDR3 region has 10 residues. CDR1 is SQVTM and CDR2 is ANQGSEA in the germline V gene. With 4 bases removed from V and 6 bases from J, the gap between germline ends came to 6 bases. The CDR3 is CSVVRDGYTF. CDR3 DNA sequence: TGCAGCGTTGTTAGGGATGGCTACACCTTC.

DNA for the CDR3: TGTGCCAGCACCTCCCGAGGGTCCTATAATTCACCCCTCCACTTT. The encoded protein is CASTSRGSYNSPLHF. The chain joins TRBV6-1 to TRBJ1-6; D is unclear. V was trimmed by 7 bases and J by 1 base, leaving 11 bases between them. This CDR3 contains 15 residues. Germline V gene data show CDR1 as MNHNS and CDR2 as SASEGT.

This clonotype showed up many times. This sequence joins TRBV4-3 and TRBJ2-1, with unresolved D. The V gene lost 0 bases and the J gene lost 13 bases, with 4 bases spanning the gap. This CDR3 region has 10 residues. Germline CDR1 reads LGHNA; CDR2 reads YSLEER. DNA for the CDR3: TGCGCCAGCAGCCAAGACTCCCAGTTCTTC. This codes for CASSQDSQFF.

The V call is TRBV25-1, the J call TRBJ1-6; weak D call: TRBD1 (6 bases). This CDR3 has 14 amino acids. V lost 4 bases to trimming and J lost 7 bases, with 11 bases between them. Germline V gives CDR1 MGHDK, CDR2 SYGVNS. The CDR3 nucleotides read TGTGCCAGCAGTGGGGCAGGGGACAATTCACCCCTCCACTTT. This gives the protein CASSGAGDNSPLHF.